These 10 T cell receptor beta chains share one sample of origin, sequenced in a study of T cells after yellow fever vaccination. TCRdb re-analysed the 5' RACE reads in MiXCR, keeping a single row per CDR3 protein. The sample holds around 530,000 distinct CDR3 sequences; less than 20% are singletons and the top ten take roughly 17%. The sequencing here drew on PBMCs, taken about 5 days after the first yellow fever vaccination. The receptors stem from a young man who received the YFV17D yellow fever vaccine.

The chain couples TRBV18 to TRBJ1-6, with TRBD1 identical over 7 bases. Germline loops: CDR1 KGHSH, CDR2 LQKENI. CDR3 length: 16 residues. With V trimmed by 3 bases and J by 5 bases, 7 bases remained unmatched. CDR3 amino acids: CASSPLTGTNNSPLHF. For the CDR3, the DNA is TGTGCCAGCTCACCCCTGACAGGGACCAATAATTCACCCCTCCACTTT.

The rearrangement joins TRBV7-2 to TRBJ2-3, with D tentatively TRBD1 (6 bases). This CDR3 contains 14 residues. Looked up from germline, CDR1 is SGHTA and CDR2 is FQGNSA. V lost 1 base to trimming and J lost 6 bases, with 11 bases between them. The CDR3 nucleotides are TGTGCCAGCAGCTTAGTACAGGGTAGGGATACGCAGTATTTT. Translated, it gives CASSLVQGRDTQYF.

This clonotype occurred a few times. The chain joins TRBV7-9 to TRBJ2-3; TRBD2 agrees at 7 bases. Trimming at V came to 0 bases and at J to 2 bases, leaving 8 bases not matched to a gene. Germline CDR1 SEHNR, CDR2 FQNEAQ (reference sequence). This CDR3 comprises 17 residues. The DNA for the CDR3 is TGTGCCAGCAGCTTAGCGAAATCCGGGACTAACACAGATACGCAGTATTTT. This codes for CASSLAKSGTNTDTQYF.

V and J are TRBV12-3 or TRBV12-4 and TRBJ2-6; a possible D gene is TRBD2 (6 bases). Deletions cut 11 bases from V and 0 bases from J, with 23 bases between. The CDR3 is 18 amino acids. DNA of the CDR3: TGTGCCTTCAGTTTATTGGGGACTGATCCCTCTGGGGCCAACGTCCTGACTTTC. Translation gives CAFSLLGTDPSGANVLTF.

CDR3 loop: CASSPLTSGVPYEQYF. The CDR3 DNA reads TGTGCCAGCAGTCCTCTGACTAGCGGGGTTCCCTACGAGCAGTACTTC. The chain links TRBV2 to TRBJ2-7, with 11 bases that match TRBD2. CDR3 length: 16 residues. With 5 bases clipped from V and 2 bases from J, the junction kept 8 bases outside the gene matches. Germline V gives CDR1 SNHLY, CDR2 FYNNEI.

There are a few counts of this clonotype. The chain has TRBV7-9 and TRBJ1-2, with no clear D. This CDR3 contains 14 residues. CDR1 is SEHNR and CDR2 is FQNEAQ in the germline V gene (reference sequence). V gave up 1 base and J gave up 3 bases, with 9 bases separating them. CDR3 residues: CASSLVRPDYGYTF. The CDR3 nucleotides are TGTGCCAGCAGCTTAGTACGGCCGGACTATGGCTACACCTTC. The complete variable domain, with remaining parts taken from reference TRBV7-9 and TRBJ1-2, reads DTGVSQNPRHKITKRGQNVTFRCDPISEHNRLYWYRQTLGQGPEFLTYFQNEAQLEKSRLLSDRFSAERPKGSFSTLEIQRTEQGDSAMYLCASSLVRPDYGYTFGSGTRLTVV.

This chain joins TRBV4-3 and TRBJ1-3; D not resolved. Germline V CDR1 and CDR2: LGHNA, YSLEER. The V gene lost 0 bases and the J gene lost 0 bases, with 12 bases spanning the gap. The CDR3 is made up of 17 amino acids. CDR3 sequence (DNA): TGCGCCAGCAGCCAAGATCGCGGCCGAGGCTCTGGAAACACCATATATTTT. Protein product: CASSQDRGRGSGNTIYF.

The chain uses TRBV6-5 and TRBJ2-5; TRBD2 might be the D (5 bases). This CDR3 has 16 residues. The ends were cut back, 3 bases at V and 2 bases at J, with 16 bases in the middle. Germline V gene data show CDR1 as MNHEY and CDR2 as SVGAGI. The CDR3 coding sequence is TGTGCCAGCAGTTATTCGCCCGGGCGGGTACAAGAGACCCAGTACTTC. Translation: CASSYSPGRVQETQYF.

This clonotype has just a few counts. The genes are TRBV6-2 or TRBV6-3 and TRBJ1-1; D may be TRBD1 (6 bases). Germline V gene sequence: CDR1 MNHEY, CDR2 SVGEGT. Trimming took 6 bases from V and 5 from J, leaving 16 bases between them. There are 14 residues in the CDR3. CDR3: CASRVQGPRTEAFF. The DNA of the CDR3 is TGTGCCAGCAGGGTACAGGGTCCGAGGACTGAAGCTTTCTTT.

The chain employs TRBV28 and TRBJ2-1; 11 bases align to TRBD1. The CDR3 is 18 residues long. CDR1 is MDHEN and CDR2 is SYDVKM in the germline V gene. The V segment lost 8 bases and the J segment 0 bases; nucleotides outside the gene matches: 12. CDR3 DNA sequence: TGTGCCAGCTTCGGTGGGGGACAGGGGGGAGGCTCCTACAATGAGCAGTTCTTC. Its protein product is CASFGGGQGGGSYNEQFF.